A selection of T cell receptor beta chains follows, all from one sample in a study of T cell responses to AZD1222 COVID-19 vaccine. Method: immunoSEQ multiplex PCR; TCRdb's copy keeps in-frame clones and lacks some. The repertoire holds roughly 100,000 clones, with roughly 86% as singletons. Sample: peripheral blood, taken on day 0 of AZD1222 vaccination. These receptors were obtained from an adult in good health. The CDR3 runs from the conserved cysteine through the conserved F or W. Fields, in order: D gene, J gene, clone size, V gene, CDR3 DNA, CDR3 protein. D genes are given only for firm matches. Clone size is given for some rows only: seen once, a few or many times, or a class if the clone is expanded.

d_call: TRBD2; j_call: TRBJ2-7; clone_size: -; v_call: TRBV27; cdr3_nt: TGTGCCAGCAGTTTATTACCGGGACTAGCGTTCTACGAGCAGTACTTC; cdr3_aa: CASSLLPGLAFYEQYF
d_call: -; j_call: TRBJ2-5; clone_size: -; v_call: TRBV30; cdr3_nt: TGTGCCTGGAGGGGGTCACAAGAGACCCAGTACTTC; cdr3_aa: CAWRGSQETQYF
d_call: -; j_call: TRBJ2-1; clone_size: -; v_call: TRBV5-4; cdr3_nt: TGTGCCAGCAGCCCGGAGGCACCGAGCTCCTACAATGAGCAGTTCTTC; cdr3_aa: CASSPEAPSSYNEQFF
d_call: -; j_call: TRBJ2-1; clone_size: -; v_call: TRBV27; cdr3_nt: TGTGCCAGCAGTCTGGGACAAAACTACAATGAGCAGTTCTTC; cdr3_aa: CASSLGQNYNEQFF
d_call: TRBD2; j_call: TRBJ2-3; clone_size: -; v_call: TRBV6-1; cdr3_nt: TGTGCCAGCAGTGAAGTAGCGGGAGGGCCGGATACGCAGTATTTT; cdr3_aa: CASSEVAGGPDTQYF
d_call: -; j_call: TRBJ1-1; clone_size: once; v_call: TRBV14; cdr3_nt: TGTGCCAGCAGTCAATTCATGAACACTGAAGCTTTCTTT; cdr3_aa: CASSQFMNTEAFF
d_call: -; j_call: TRBJ2-1; clone_size: once; v_call: TRBV30; cdr3_nt: TGTGCCTGGAGTGTCAATAGGGACAATGAGCAGTTCTTC; cdr3_aa: CAWSVNRDNEQFF
d_call: -; j_call: TRBJ1-2; clone_size: -; v_call: TRBV11-2; cdr3_nt: TGTGCCAGCAGCCTAACGGGATTATATGGCTACACCTTC; cdr3_aa: CASSLTGLYGYTF
d_call: -; j_call: TRBJ1-5; clone_size: -; v_call: TRBV7-3; cdr3_nt: TGTGCCAGCAGTATACAGGGAGGGCAGCCCCAGCATTTT; cdr3_aa: CASSIQGGQPQHF
d_call: -; j_call: TRBJ2-1; clone_size: -; v_call: TRBV28; cdr3_nt: TGTGCCAGCAGTACAGTGACAGGTGGGGCCTACAATGAGCAGTTCTTC; cdr3_aa: CASSTVTGGAYNEQFF
d_call: TRBD1; j_call: TRBJ1-2; clone_size: -; v_call: TRBV7-2; cdr3_nt: TGTGCCAGCAGCCCGGACAGGGCAACTATGGCGGATGGCTACACCTTC; cdr3_aa: CASSPDRATMADGYTF
d_call: -; j_call: TRBJ1-2; clone_size: -; v_call: TRBV5-1; cdr3_nt: TGCGCCAGCAGCTCTACGGGACAAGACTATGGCTACACCTTC; cdr3_aa: CASSSTGQDYGYTF
d_call: -; j_call: TRBJ2-3; clone_size: -; v_call: TRBV10-3; cdr3_nt: TGTGCCATCAGTGAGTCGAATCTCCGCGGACTACACACAGATACGCAGTATTTT; cdr3_aa: CAISESNLRGLHTDTQYF
d_call: -; j_call: TRBJ1-2; clone_size: once; v_call: TRBV2; cdr3_nt: TGTGCCAGCAGTGAAGCGGGAATTAACTATGGCTACACCTTC; cdr3_aa: CASSEAGINYGYTF
d_call: TRBD1; j_call: TRBJ2-7; clone_size: -; v_call: TRBV5-8; cdr3_nt: TGTGCCAGCAGTGGTAACAGGGGCTACGAGCAGTACTTC; cdr3_aa: CASSGNRGYEQYF
d_call: -; j_call: TRBJ1-5; clone_size: -; v_call: TRBV9; cdr3_nt: TGTGCCAGCAGCGTAGGGGGGGCGAATCAGCCCCAGCATTTT; cdr3_aa: CASSVGGANQPQHF
d_call: -; j_call: TRBJ2-7; clone_size: -; v_call: TRBV5-4; cdr3_nt: TGTGCCAGCAGTGACCGGAAACTAGCCGGTAATTACGAGCAGTACTTC; cdr3_aa: CASSDRKLAGNYEQYF
d_call: -; j_call: TRBJ1-4; clone_size: -; v_call: TRBV19; cdr3_nt: TGTGCCAGTAGTTCAACTAATGAAAAACTGTTTTTT; cdr3_aa: CASSSTNEKLFF
d_call: -; j_call: TRBJ2-6; clone_size: -; v_call: TRBV6-5; cdr3_nt: TGTGCCAGCGTTGGGGGGCCTGGGGCCAACGTCCTGACTTTC; cdr3_aa: CASVGGPGANVLTF
d_call: TRBD2; j_call: TRBJ2-1; clone_size: -; v_call: TRBV27; cdr3_nt: TGTGCCAGCAGTGCCCGGGAGGGTAGAAATGAGCAGTTCTTC; cdr3_aa: CASSAREGRNEQFF
d_call: -; j_call: TRBJ1-3; clone_size: -; v_call: TRBV19; cdr3_nt: TGTGCCAGTAGTATAGGACAGAGCTCTGGAAACACCATATATTTT; cdr3_aa: CASSIGQSSGNTIYF
d_call: -; j_call: TRBJ2-7; clone_size: few; v_call: TRBV5-1; cdr3_nt: TGCGCCAGCAGCTTTACAGTCTCCTACGAGCAGTACTTC; cdr3_aa: CASSFTVSYEQYF
d_call: TRBD2; j_call: TRBJ2-3; clone_size: -; v_call: TRBV2; cdr3_nt: TGTGCCAGCAGTAGGACTAGCGGGAGGACGACAGATACGCAGTATTTT; cdr3_aa: CASSRTSGRTTDTQYF
d_call: TRBD2; j_call: TRBJ2-7; clone_size: -; v_call: TRBV19; cdr3_nt: TGTGCCAGTAGTGGGACTAGCGGGGGCGGACGCTACGAGCAGTACTTC; cdr3_aa: CASSGTSGGGRYEQYF
d_call: -; j_call: TRBJ2-7; clone_size: -; v_call: TRBV7-9; cdr3_nt: TGTGCCAGCACGGGTGGGAGAGCCTACGAGCAGTACTTC; cdr3_aa: CASTGGRAYEQYF
d_call: -; j_call: TRBJ1-2; clone_size: -; v_call: TRBV3-1/TRBV3-2; cdr3_nt: TGTGCCAGCAGCCAAGCCACGGAGGGAGGCACCTTC; cdr3_aa: CASSQATEGGTF
d_call: -; j_call: TRBJ2-1; clone_size: -; v_call: TRBV24-1; cdr3_nt: TGTGCCACCAGTGGAGGCAGGCAATACAATGAGCAGTTCTTC; cdr3_aa: CATSGGRQYNEQFF
d_call: -; j_call: TRBJ2-2; clone_size: -; v_call: TRBV6-2/TRBV6-3; cdr3_nt: TGTGCCAGCAGTTTCCGGGAAACCGGGGAGCTGTTTTTT; cdr3_aa: CASSFRETGELFF
d_call: -; j_call: TRBJ2-7; clone_size: -; v_call: TRBV18; cdr3_nt: TGTGCCAGCTGGCGGGGTGAGACCCTCAACCACGAGCAGTACTTC; cdr3_aa: CASWRGETLNHEQYF
d_call: -; j_call: TRBJ1-1; clone_size: once; v_call: TRBV5-1; cdr3_nt: TGCGCCAGCAGCTTGCTGCAGGTGATGAACACTGAAGCTTTCTTT; cdr3_aa: CASSLLQVMNTEAFF
d_call: -; j_call: TRBJ1-1; clone_size: few; v_call: TRBV4-2; cdr3_nt: TGTGCCAGCAGCCAAGAGTACGGGCGCGGCACTGAAGCTTTCTTT; cdr3_aa: CASSQEYGRGTEAFF
d_call: -; j_call: TRBJ1-3; clone_size: few; v_call: TRBV2; cdr3_nt: TGTGCCAGCAGTGAAGAGCCAGGCTTAGGAAACACCATATATTTT; cdr3_aa: CASSEEPGLGNTIYF
d_call: TRBD1; j_call: TRBJ2-7; clone_size: -; v_call: TRBV5-1; cdr3_nt: TGCGCCAGCAGCTTGGACCGGGGACAGATGAAAAGCCGCGAGCAGTACTTC; cdr3_aa: CASSLDRGQMKSREQYF
d_call: -; j_call: TRBJ1-1; clone_size: -; v_call: TRBV5-1; cdr3_nt: TGCGCCAGCAGACCCGACAGGAACACTGAAGCTTTCTTT; cdr3_aa: CASRPDRNTEAFF
d_call: -; j_call: TRBJ1-6; clone_size: -; v_call: TRBV5-1; cdr3_nt: TGCGCCAGCAGCCAGCAGAGTGGAAATTCACCCCTCCACTTT; cdr3_aa: CASSQQSGNSPLHF
d_call: -; j_call: TRBJ1-6; clone_size: -; v_call: TRBV18; cdr3_nt: TGTGCCAGCTCACCACGGGACACCTATAATTCACCCCTCCACTTT; cdr3_aa: CASSPRDTYNSPLHF
d_call: TRBD1; j_call: TRBJ1-2; clone_size: once; v_call: TRBV28; cdr3_nt: TGTGCCAGCAGTTTGGGACAGGGGTATGGCTACACCTTC; cdr3_aa: CASSLGQGYGYTF